The 20 T cell receptor beta chains in this list originate from one sample, sequenced in a study of blood T cell repertoires in COVID-19. Data came from immunoSEQ multiplex PCR; TCRdb stores just in-frame clones and leaves some out. The table includes some 120,000 clones, 84% detected once. Sequencing input: peripheral blood. These receptors originate from a woman under 40 who had recovered from COVID-19.

The chain combines TRBV19 with TRBJ1-1; 7 bases are a match to TRBD1. V lost 5 bases to trimming and J lost 4 bases; unmatched junction nucleotides: 4. Germline V lookup: CDR1 LNHDA, CDR2 SQIVND (reference sequence). The CDR3 contains 13 residues. This CDR3 is CASSSQGSTEAFF. The CDR3 DNA reads as TGTGCCAGTAGTTCACAGGGGTCCACTGAAGCTTTCTTT.

This rearrangement joins TRBV27 to TRBJ2-1; 11 positions match TRBD2. J gave up 2 bases and V 2 bases, and 17 bases lay outside the gene matches. Germline-derived CDR1 and CDR2 are MNHEY and SMNVEV (reference sequence). The CDR3 runs 21 residues. The CDR3 is CASSLDLGTSGGSGTYNEQFF. The CDR3 DNA is TGTGCCAGCAGTTTAGACTTGGGGACTAGCGGCGGATCGGGGACCTACAATGAGCAGTTCTTC.

The J gene is TRBJ1-6, the V gene TRBV7-9; D unresolved. This CDR3 is built from 15 residues. CDR1 and CDR2 (germline): SEHNR, FQNEAQ (reference sequence). Trimming left V 1 base short and J 10 bases short, with 14 bases between. The CDR3 spells CASSLVSTRYSPLHF. The CDR3, as DNA: TGTGCCAGCAGCTTAGTTTCTACCCGATACTCACCCCTCCACTTT.

J is TRBJ2-7 and V is TRBV7-6, with 12 bases lining up with TRBD2. CDR1 SGHVS and CDR2 FNYEAQ come from the germline V gene. The trim removed 1 base at V and 5 bases at J, leaving 3 bases unmatched. CDR3 length: 15 residues. In DNA form, the CDR3 reads TGTGCCAGCAGCTTAGGGACTAGCGGGGACGACGAGCAGTACTTC. Translating it yields CASSLGTSGDDEQYF.

The chain recombines TRBV12-3 or TRBV12-4 with TRBJ1-2; the match to TRBD1 covers 7 bases. CDR3 length: 11 amino acids. J gave up 6 bases and V 6 bases, and 1 base lay outside the gene matches. CDR3 nucleotide sequence: TGTGCCAGCAGGACAGGGAATGGCTACACCTTC. It yields the protein CASRTGNGYTF.

The gene calls are TRBV5-6 and TRBJ2-7; TRBD2 agrees at 12 bases. CDR1 is SGHDT, CDR2 YYEEEE, per germline. CDR3 length equals 17 residues. The V segment lost 4 bases and the J segment 6 bases; nucleotides outside the gene matches: 14. DNA of the CDR3: TGTGCCAGCAGCCAAGGGACTAGCGGGTTATATCGGAGCGAGCAGTACTTC. Amino acid sequence: CASSQGTSGLYRSEQYF.

This clone was detected only a few times. V usage is TRBV2 and J usage is TRBJ1-2, with 7 bases fitting TRBD1. The V gene end was trimmed by 1 base and the J gene end by 0 bases; junction bases not matched to a gene: 8. This CDR3 spans 17 amino acids. Per the germline V gene, CDR1 is SNHLY and CDR2 is FYNNEI. CDR3 amino acids: CASSEDALQGANYGYTF. For the CDR3, the DNA is TGTGCCAGCAGTGAAGACGCCCTCCAGGGGGCTAACTATGGCTACACCTTC.

This clone has only one observation. The chain carries TRBV7-2 and TRBJ2-7; D gene ambiguous. The germline gives CDR1 SGHTA, CDR2 FQGNSA. V dropped 0 bases and J dropped 6 bases, with 9 bases sitting between them. The CDR3 runs 13 residues. The chain's CDR3 is CASSLAPGLEQYF. CDR3 DNA: TGTGCCAGCAGCTTAGCCCCGGGTCTCGAGCAGTACTTC. Full variable domain (remainder filled in from reference TRBV7-2 and TRBJ2-7): GAGVSQSPSNKVTEKGKDVELRCDPISGHTALYWYRQSLGQGLEFLIYFQGNSAPDKSGLPSDRFSAERTGGSVSTLTIQRTQQEDSAVYLCASSLAPGLEQYFGPGTRLTVT.

This chain joins TRBV7-9 and TRBJ1-2; 10 positions agree with TRBD1. The V segment lost 2 bases and the J segment 4 bases; nucleotides outside the gene matches: 7. Germline assignment: CDR1 SEHNR and CDR2 FQNEAQ (reference sequence). The CDR3 is 16 amino acids. The CDR3 sequence is CASSLLSGTGAYGYTF. In nucleotides, the CDR3 is TGTGCCAGCAGCTTACTATCGGGGACAGGGGCCTATGGCTACACCTTC.

This sequence joins TRBV6-5 and TRBJ2-2; TRBD1 matches 7 bases. V was clipped by 8 bases and J by 0 bases; unmatched bases: 6. The CDR3 is 15 residues long. CDR1 MNHEY and CDR2 SVGAGI come from the germline V gene. The CDR3 DNA follows: TGTGCCAGCGAGTTGACAGGGACGAACACCGGGGAGCTGTTTTTT. This codes for CASELTGTNTGELFF.

The chain employs TRBV10-3 and TRBJ1-2, with D perhaps matching TRBD1 (6 bases). Germline CDR1 is ENHRY and CDR2 is SYGVKD. The CDR3 is 15 amino acids. The V gene lost 3 bases and the J gene lost 1 base, with 12 bases spanning the gap. The DNA for the CDR3 is TGTGCCATCAGTGATAAGGGGGAAGGTAACTATGGCTACACCTTC. This translates into CAISDKGEGNYGYTF.

This clone showed up just once. The V gene is TRBV29-1, the J gene TRBJ1-2; TRBD1 matches at 7 bases. CDR3 length: 11 residues. With 7 bases clipped from V and 5 bases from J, the junction kept 4 bases outside the gene matches. Germline-derived CDR1 and CDR2 are SQVTM and ANQGSEA. As DNA, the CDR3 is TGCAGCGCCGGGACAGAATATGGCTACACCTTC. Its protein product is CSAGTEYGYTF.

This chain joins TRBV5-1 and TRBJ2-7; 8 nucleotides match TRBD1. Germline V gene lookup returns CDR1 SGHRS and CDR2 YFSETQ. The CDR3 sequence is 14 residues long. V gave up 6 bases and J gave up 1 base; unmatched junction bases: 6. This chain's CDR3 is CASNGQGGSYEQYF. CDR3 nucleotide sequence: TGCGCCAGCAATGGACAGGGAGGATCCTACGAGCAGTACTTC.

This clone was counted only a few times. The chain uses TRBV20-1 and TRBJ1-2; D is possibly TRBD1 (6 bases). The length of the CDR3 is 13 residues. Germline V gene data show CDR1 as DFQATT and CDR2 as SNEGSKA (reference sequence). The V end was cut by 3 bases, the J end by 4 bases, with 12 bases between. CDR3 nucleotides: TGCAGTGCTAGTTCGACAGGCGTCTATGGCTACACCTTC. This codes for CSASSTGVYGYTF.

The chain combines TRBV10-1 with TRBJ2-1; 9 bases match TRBD1. The J segment lost 5 bases and the V segment lost 4 bases, leaving 6 bases of the junction unmatched. From germline, CDR1 is WNHNN and CDR2 SYGVQD (reference sequence). The CDR3 consists of 15 residues. CDR3 amino acids: CASSGGGTGNNEQFF. In DNA, the CDR3 is TGCGCCAGCAGTGGAGGGGGGACAGGGAACAATGAGCAGTTCTTC.

The V and J genes are TRBV19 and TRBJ2-7, with D unresolved. Germline CDR1 LNHDA, CDR2 SQIVND (reference sequence). V was pared by 0 bases and J by 0 bases, with 6 bases between. This CDR3 has 14 amino acids. The CDR3: CASSIESGSYEQYF. The CDR3 nucleotides are TGTGCCAGTAGTATAGAGTCCGGCTCCTACGAGCAGTACTTC. Full variable domain (remainder filled in from reference TRBV19 and TRBJ2-7): DGGITQSPKYLFRKEGQNVTLSCEQNLNHDAMYWYRQDPGQGLRLIYYSQIVNDFQKGDIAEGYSVSREKKESFPLTVTSAQKNPTAFYLCASSIESGSYEQYFGPGTRLTVT.

The V gene is TRBV5-1, the J gene TRBJ2-2, with TRBD2 identical over 7 bases. CDR3 length: 15 amino acids. Germline lookup yields CDR1 SGHRS and CDR2 YFSETQ. V shed 5 bases, J shed 4 bases, and the junction held 8 bases outside the gene matches. CDR3 amino acids: CASRSREIATGELFF. The CDR3 bases are TGCGCCAGCAGGTCGCGGGAGATTGCCACCGGGGAGCTGTTTTTT.

V is TRBV9 and J is TRBJ2-1, with 8 bases that match TRBD2. The CDR3 contains 22 residues. Germline CDR1 and CDR2: SGDLS and YYNGEE. V trimming: 3 bases; J trimming: 6 bases; junction bases outside the gene matches: 29. The CDR3 protein is CASSADDAGGSAAPSWINEQFF. The CDR3 DNA is TGTGCCAGCAGCGCAGACGATGCGGGAGGTTCGGCTGCACCATCGTGGATCAATGAGCAGTTCTTC.

As to this clone: One end of the junction does not line up with germline, which may come from a read error. V gene TRBV6-4 combines with J gene TRBJ1-1, with D unclear. CDR1 is MRHNA, CDR2 SNTAGT, per germline. This CDR3 has 14 amino acids. The CDR3, as DNA: TGTGCCAGCAGGGACTCTAGTTCTATGACTGAAGCTTTCTTT. Amino acids: CASRDSSSMTEAFF.

The chain is built from TRBV25-1 and TRBJ1-2, with D maybe TRBD1 (5 bases). CDR3 length: 14 residues. CDR1 is MGHDK, CDR2 SYGVNS, per germline. V lost 1 base, J lost 1 base, and 7 bases lay in between. The CDR3 DNA is TGTGCCAGCAGTGAATCCCAGGGTAACTATGGCTACACCTTC. This gives the protein CASSESQGNYGYTF.